Listed below are T cell receptor beta chains from one sample, sequenced in a study of T-cell reconstitution after alpha-beta-depleted transplantation in children. TCRdb called the PCR reads again in MiXCR, with one record for every CDR3 protein. The repertoire has 500,000 or so distinct CDR3 sequences, around a third of them found once; the top ten carry approximately 2.3%. The input for sequencing was PBMCs from the stem cell graft donor, taken from the stem cell graft. All receptors derive from a human donor who donated a stem cell graft to a child with aplastic anemia. Both conserved end residues are part of each CDR3. A D gene is named only where the DNA matches it firmly.

j_gene | d_gene | v_gene | CDR3aa
TRBJ1-4 | NA | TRBV19 | CASSILTSATNEKLFF
TRBJ1-1 | NA | TRBV18 | CASSPGRVEAFF
TRBJ2-1 | NA | TRBV2 | CASSGGAEAYNEQFF
TRBJ2-7 | TRBD1 | TRBV29-1 | CSVEEAGQGSYEQYF
TRBJ1-1 | NA | TRBV10-2 | CASTQASSAEAFF
TRBJ2-7 | TRBD1 | TRBV5-1 | CASSLGQGNYEQYF
TRBJ1-2 | NA | TRBV20-1 | CSARDRSRHYGYTF
TRBJ1-2 | NA | TRBV14 | CASSQYGWNGYTF
TRBJ2-7 | NA | TRBV5-4 | CASSRGGGDSYEQYF
TRBJ1-2 | TRBD1 | TRBV5-6 | CASSFELRTGLNYGYTF
TRBJ1-4 | TRBD1 | TRBV24-1 | CATSDLPGQSNEKLFF
TRBJ1-1 | NA | TRBV6-1 | CASTFVTAVNTEAFF
TRBJ1-6 | TRBD1 | TRBV7-9 | CASSEGGARGNSPLHF
TRBJ2-3 | NA | TRBV11-2 | CASSLDLAPASTDTQYF
TRBJ2-5 | TRBD2 | TRBV12-3/TRBV12-4 | CASRGGGRDGTQYF
TRBJ1-4 | TRBD1 | TRBV19 | CASSLMTGEKLFF
TRBJ2-2 | NA | TRBV29-1 | CSADRGPSTGELFF
TRBJ2-1 | NA | TRBV6-2/TRBV6-3 | CASSYSSGGVGNEQFF
TRBJ1-1 | TRBD1 | TRBV20-1 | CSARGNRGLVTEAFF
TRBJ2-2 | NA | TRBV9 | CASSVATPRELFF
TRBJ2-1 | TRBD1 | TRBV20-1 | CSAGTPDRGWNEQFF
TRBJ2-7 | TRBD2 | TRBV4-2 | CASSQDSRAGGRGYEQYF
TRBJ2-1 | TRBD2 | TRBV11-2 | CASSPGAGRLGEQFF
TRBJ1-5 | NA | TRBV11-2 | CASSLEFGRHQPQHF
TRBJ2-2 | NA | TRBV29-1 | CSVEDGGDFYTGELFF
TRBJ1-5 | NA | TRBV24-1 | CATSDLASNQPQHF
TRBJ1-1 | NA | TRBV6-6 | CASSLSGEFEAFF
TRBJ1-1 | TRBD1 | TRBV10-3 | CAIRGTADTEAFF
TRBJ2-5 | TRBD1 | TRBV7-2 | CASSLSGQGAQETQYF
TRBJ1-3 | NA | TRBV12-3/TRBV12-4 | CASSLYDLGVRGNTIYF
TRBJ2-7 | NA | TRBV5-6 | CASSLVDPGSRNEQYF
TRBJ1-2 | NA | TRBV12-3/TRBV12-4 | CASSFRARANYGYTF
TRBJ1-6 | NA | TRBV10-3 | CAISEDYNNSPLHF
TRBJ2-7 | TRBD2 | TRBV12-3/TRBV12-4 | CASSSVVAGSYEQYF
TRBJ1-1 | TRBD1 | TRBV10-3 | CAISVTGVGNTEAFF
TRBJ1-5 | TRBD1 | TRBV30 | CAWSVEGASSNQPQHF
TRBJ2-3 | NA | TRBV6-2/TRBV6-3 | CASSYSSPLATDTQYF
TRBJ2-2 | TRBD1 | TRBV18 | CASSPSGGDTGELFF
TRBJ1-6 | NA | TRBV30 | CAWEETAGPLHF
TRBJ2-1 | NA | TRBV15 | CATSTASYNEQFF
TRBJ1-2 | NA | TRBV29-1 | CSVASGIGYGYTF
TRBJ2-3 | TRBD2 | TRBV12-3/TRBV12-4 | CASSSGLAGPDTQYF
TRBJ2-5 | TRBD2 | TRBV7-2 | CASSFGLAVETQYF
TRBJ1-4 | NA | TRBV9 | CASSEYRDNEKLFF
TRBJ1-5 | NA | TRBV20-1 | CSARAAGKGTLQPQHF
TRBJ2-3 | TRBD1 | TRBV20-1 | CSVSRGQDTQYF
TRBJ2-7 | TRBD1 | TRBV7-9 | CASSSPGQGYEQYF
TRBJ2-2 | TRBD2 | TRBV20-1 | CSAPPPGLAVGELFF
TRBJ2-1 | TRBD2 | TRBV20-1 | CSARAASGSSYNEQFF
TRBJ1-2 | TRBD1 | TRBV7-2 | CASSLGGQGAYGYTF
TRBJ1-3 | NA | TRBV6-4 | CATRGGSGNTIYF